This paragraph reports one T cell receptor beta chain. Its antigen remains unknown. Each CDR3 protein is one row after TCRdb ran MiXCR on the 5' RACE reads. This table holds around 310,000 distinct CDR3 sequences, 20% to 25% found once. This sample is drawn from a study of T-cell memory formation after mild COVID-19. V was pared by 6 bases and J by 0 bases, with 11 bases of the junction left unmatched. The CDR3 length is 17 residues. CDR1 and CDR2 (germline): SEHNR, FQNEAQ (reference sequence). General study points: Day 15 to 85 contracting clones showed balanced CD4/CD8; later expanders leaned CD4+.

The rearrangement uses TRBV7-9 and TRBJ1-3; 7 nucleotides line up with TRBD1. The clonotype comes from a man in his late teens or twenties who had mild COVID-19 (a few samples of this study predate the infection). Cell type and time point are not known. Sequenced: PBMCs or a T cell subset sorted from them (not recorded which). CDR3 nucleotides: TGTGCCAGCAGAGCGCCCGGGACAGCCACCTCTGGAAACACCATATATTTT. This encodes CASRAPGTATSGNTIYF.